The text below deals with one T cell receptor beta chain. What it recognizes is unknown. These data come from a study of CD8+ T cells in alopecia areata. Regarding the study as a whole: Tofacitinib produced a significant decrease in scalp clonality and in expanded CD8+ clones among the top 100.

In each case, RNA was isolated and then reverse transcribed into cDNA as the sequencing template. Using immunoSEQ multiplex PCR, the repertoire was profiled, and TCRdb retains in-frame clones only, with some absent. The data contain about 200,000 clones, more than 45% of them seen just once; the ten biggest clones take up approximately 1.4%. CDR1 and CDR2 from the germline V gene are SQVTM and ANQGSEA. The junction had 2 bases not matched to a gene; V was cut back by 7 bases and J by 4 bases. The CDR3 is 11 amino acids. Sample treatment: oral pan-JAK inhibitor, 5-10 mg twice daily. This sequence originates from a human donor with alopecia areata. The chain combines TRBV29-1 with TRBJ1-2; 8 bases map to TRBD1. The material sequenced was CD4+ T cells sorted from blood, taken at week 4, from a patient treated with tofacitinib. CDR3 coding DNA: TGCAGCGCTACAGGGGGCTATGGCTACACCTTC. Its translation: CSATGGYGYTF.